The 11 T cell receptor beta chains reported below all come from one sample, sequenced in a study of blood T cell repertoires in COVID-19. Using immunoSEQ multiplex PCR, the repertoire was profiled, and TCRdb retains in-frame clones only, with some absent. The table records tens of thousands of clones, over 80% of them present only once. The sample taken for sequencing was peripheral blood. The receptor source for this set is an elderly woman with active or convalescent COVID-19.

V usage is TRBV5-1 and J usage is TRBJ2-1; D is ambiguous. CDR1 and CDR2 from the germline V gene are SGHRS and YFSETQ. Trimming took 1 base from V and 8 from J, leaving 4 bases between them. The length of the CDR3 is 11 residues. The CDR3 loop reads CASSLSHEQFF. The CDR3 bases are TGCGCCAGCAGCTTGAGCCATGAGCAGTTCTTC.

This clone was seen a handful of times. J is TRBJ2-3 and V is TRBV7-3, with a possible D match to TRBD1 (5 bases). The CDR3 sequence is 12 residues long. With 3 bases removed from V and 10 bases from J, the gap between germline ends came to 11 bases. Germline V CDR1 and CDR2: SGHTA, FQGTGA. CDR3: CASSFSQGPQYF. The CDR3 region has the DNA TGTGCCAGCAGCTTTAGTCAGGGCCCGCAGTATTTT.

This sequence joins TRBV21-1 and TRBJ1-1; TRBD1 is the table's D call and was not checked against the DNA. TRBV21-1 is reported as a pseudogene. CDR3 length equals 18 residues. The CDR3 here is CASSKVGCRGLMRTEAFF. DNA for the CDR3: TGTGCCAGCAGCAAAGTGGGCTGCAGGGGGCTCATGAGGACTGAAGCTTTCTTT.

In DNA, the CDR3 is TGTGCCAGCAGCCAAGGCGGCAGGGTCGGTGGATACACCTTC. This translates into CASSQGGRVGGYTF. The chain has TRBV3-1 (or the pseudogene TRBV3-2) and TRBJ1-2; D is possibly TRBD1 (5 bases). V lost 1 base and J lost 11, with 17 bases in between. The CDR3 covers 14 residues. Germline-derived CDR1 and CDR2 are LGHDT and YNNKEL (reference sequence).

Only one count was recorded for this clone. The chain recombines TRBV4-3 with TRBJ1-6; D remains ambiguous. This CDR3 has 13 residues. V dropped 4 bases and J dropped 11 bases, with 12 bases sitting between them. Germline V CDR1 and CDR2: LGHNA, YSLEER. This CDR3 reads CASSRLVQPPLHF. DNA for the CDR3: TGCGCCAGCAGCCGCCTCGTACAGCCACCCCTCCACTTT.

The chain joins TRBV10-2 to TRBJ1-2; TRBD1 matches 9 bases. The V gene's germline CDR1 is WSHSY and CDR2 SAAADI. The CDR3 has 14 amino acids. With 6 bases clipped from V and 6 bases from J, the junction kept 8 bases outside the gene matches. The CDR3 DNA is TGCGCCAGCAGAGGGACAGGGATTACGAATGGCTACACCTTC. Encoded protein: CASRGTGITNGYTF.

This chain links TRBV7-9 with TRBJ1-6; D is perhaps TRBD1 (5 bases). The V end was cut by 5 bases, the J end by 4 bases, with 9 bases between. The CDR3 loop spans 14 amino acids. Germline V gene sequence: CDR1 SEHNR, CDR2 FQNEAQ (reference sequence). The CDR3 bases are TGTGCCAGCAGCAAAACAGGTTATAATTCACCCCTCCACTTT. It codes for CASSKTGYNSPLHF.

The J gene is TRBJ2-2, the V gene TRBV2; 8 bases are shared with TRBD2. The germline V gene has CDR1 SNHLY and CDR2 FYNNEI. Trimming cost V 6 bases and J 1 base; bases outside gene matches: 1. This CDR3 is 14 amino acids long. The DNA for the CDR3 is TGTGCCAGCAGACTAGCGGTGAACACCGGGGAGCTGTTTTTT. This translates into CASRLAVNTGELFF.

This chain uses TRBV20-1 with TRBJ1-2; D is ambiguous. From germline, CDR1 is DFQATT and CDR2 SNEGSKA (reference sequence). The V and J ends lost 4 bases and 2 bases respectively, with 2 bases between them. The length of the CDR3 is 10 residues. The CDR3 region is CSATNYGYTF. The CDR3 coding sequence is TGCAGTGCTACGAACTATGGCTACACCTTC.

V and J are TRBV28 and TRBJ2-3, with 7 nucleotides matching TRBD2. The CDR3 runs 16 residues. CDR1 is MDHEN and CDR2 is SYDVKM in the germline V gene. V lost 8 bases to trimming and J lost 1 base; unmatched junction nucleotides: 12. CDR3 amino acids: CASYKGGAGGTDTQYF. The CDR3 coding sequence is TGTGCCAGCTACAAGGGAGGGGCGGGCGGCACAGATACGCAGTATTTT.

V is TRBV4-2 and J is TRBJ2-1; 14 bases fit TRBD2. V lost 6 bases and J lost 9; bases outside the gene matches: 7. The CDR3 sequence is 15 residues long. Looked up from germline, CDR1 is LGHNA and CDR2 is YNFKEQ. The CDR3 loop reads CASSPGLAGVGEQFF. CDR3 bases: TGTGCCAGCAGTCCGGGACTAGCGGGAGTTGGTGAGCAGTTCTTC.